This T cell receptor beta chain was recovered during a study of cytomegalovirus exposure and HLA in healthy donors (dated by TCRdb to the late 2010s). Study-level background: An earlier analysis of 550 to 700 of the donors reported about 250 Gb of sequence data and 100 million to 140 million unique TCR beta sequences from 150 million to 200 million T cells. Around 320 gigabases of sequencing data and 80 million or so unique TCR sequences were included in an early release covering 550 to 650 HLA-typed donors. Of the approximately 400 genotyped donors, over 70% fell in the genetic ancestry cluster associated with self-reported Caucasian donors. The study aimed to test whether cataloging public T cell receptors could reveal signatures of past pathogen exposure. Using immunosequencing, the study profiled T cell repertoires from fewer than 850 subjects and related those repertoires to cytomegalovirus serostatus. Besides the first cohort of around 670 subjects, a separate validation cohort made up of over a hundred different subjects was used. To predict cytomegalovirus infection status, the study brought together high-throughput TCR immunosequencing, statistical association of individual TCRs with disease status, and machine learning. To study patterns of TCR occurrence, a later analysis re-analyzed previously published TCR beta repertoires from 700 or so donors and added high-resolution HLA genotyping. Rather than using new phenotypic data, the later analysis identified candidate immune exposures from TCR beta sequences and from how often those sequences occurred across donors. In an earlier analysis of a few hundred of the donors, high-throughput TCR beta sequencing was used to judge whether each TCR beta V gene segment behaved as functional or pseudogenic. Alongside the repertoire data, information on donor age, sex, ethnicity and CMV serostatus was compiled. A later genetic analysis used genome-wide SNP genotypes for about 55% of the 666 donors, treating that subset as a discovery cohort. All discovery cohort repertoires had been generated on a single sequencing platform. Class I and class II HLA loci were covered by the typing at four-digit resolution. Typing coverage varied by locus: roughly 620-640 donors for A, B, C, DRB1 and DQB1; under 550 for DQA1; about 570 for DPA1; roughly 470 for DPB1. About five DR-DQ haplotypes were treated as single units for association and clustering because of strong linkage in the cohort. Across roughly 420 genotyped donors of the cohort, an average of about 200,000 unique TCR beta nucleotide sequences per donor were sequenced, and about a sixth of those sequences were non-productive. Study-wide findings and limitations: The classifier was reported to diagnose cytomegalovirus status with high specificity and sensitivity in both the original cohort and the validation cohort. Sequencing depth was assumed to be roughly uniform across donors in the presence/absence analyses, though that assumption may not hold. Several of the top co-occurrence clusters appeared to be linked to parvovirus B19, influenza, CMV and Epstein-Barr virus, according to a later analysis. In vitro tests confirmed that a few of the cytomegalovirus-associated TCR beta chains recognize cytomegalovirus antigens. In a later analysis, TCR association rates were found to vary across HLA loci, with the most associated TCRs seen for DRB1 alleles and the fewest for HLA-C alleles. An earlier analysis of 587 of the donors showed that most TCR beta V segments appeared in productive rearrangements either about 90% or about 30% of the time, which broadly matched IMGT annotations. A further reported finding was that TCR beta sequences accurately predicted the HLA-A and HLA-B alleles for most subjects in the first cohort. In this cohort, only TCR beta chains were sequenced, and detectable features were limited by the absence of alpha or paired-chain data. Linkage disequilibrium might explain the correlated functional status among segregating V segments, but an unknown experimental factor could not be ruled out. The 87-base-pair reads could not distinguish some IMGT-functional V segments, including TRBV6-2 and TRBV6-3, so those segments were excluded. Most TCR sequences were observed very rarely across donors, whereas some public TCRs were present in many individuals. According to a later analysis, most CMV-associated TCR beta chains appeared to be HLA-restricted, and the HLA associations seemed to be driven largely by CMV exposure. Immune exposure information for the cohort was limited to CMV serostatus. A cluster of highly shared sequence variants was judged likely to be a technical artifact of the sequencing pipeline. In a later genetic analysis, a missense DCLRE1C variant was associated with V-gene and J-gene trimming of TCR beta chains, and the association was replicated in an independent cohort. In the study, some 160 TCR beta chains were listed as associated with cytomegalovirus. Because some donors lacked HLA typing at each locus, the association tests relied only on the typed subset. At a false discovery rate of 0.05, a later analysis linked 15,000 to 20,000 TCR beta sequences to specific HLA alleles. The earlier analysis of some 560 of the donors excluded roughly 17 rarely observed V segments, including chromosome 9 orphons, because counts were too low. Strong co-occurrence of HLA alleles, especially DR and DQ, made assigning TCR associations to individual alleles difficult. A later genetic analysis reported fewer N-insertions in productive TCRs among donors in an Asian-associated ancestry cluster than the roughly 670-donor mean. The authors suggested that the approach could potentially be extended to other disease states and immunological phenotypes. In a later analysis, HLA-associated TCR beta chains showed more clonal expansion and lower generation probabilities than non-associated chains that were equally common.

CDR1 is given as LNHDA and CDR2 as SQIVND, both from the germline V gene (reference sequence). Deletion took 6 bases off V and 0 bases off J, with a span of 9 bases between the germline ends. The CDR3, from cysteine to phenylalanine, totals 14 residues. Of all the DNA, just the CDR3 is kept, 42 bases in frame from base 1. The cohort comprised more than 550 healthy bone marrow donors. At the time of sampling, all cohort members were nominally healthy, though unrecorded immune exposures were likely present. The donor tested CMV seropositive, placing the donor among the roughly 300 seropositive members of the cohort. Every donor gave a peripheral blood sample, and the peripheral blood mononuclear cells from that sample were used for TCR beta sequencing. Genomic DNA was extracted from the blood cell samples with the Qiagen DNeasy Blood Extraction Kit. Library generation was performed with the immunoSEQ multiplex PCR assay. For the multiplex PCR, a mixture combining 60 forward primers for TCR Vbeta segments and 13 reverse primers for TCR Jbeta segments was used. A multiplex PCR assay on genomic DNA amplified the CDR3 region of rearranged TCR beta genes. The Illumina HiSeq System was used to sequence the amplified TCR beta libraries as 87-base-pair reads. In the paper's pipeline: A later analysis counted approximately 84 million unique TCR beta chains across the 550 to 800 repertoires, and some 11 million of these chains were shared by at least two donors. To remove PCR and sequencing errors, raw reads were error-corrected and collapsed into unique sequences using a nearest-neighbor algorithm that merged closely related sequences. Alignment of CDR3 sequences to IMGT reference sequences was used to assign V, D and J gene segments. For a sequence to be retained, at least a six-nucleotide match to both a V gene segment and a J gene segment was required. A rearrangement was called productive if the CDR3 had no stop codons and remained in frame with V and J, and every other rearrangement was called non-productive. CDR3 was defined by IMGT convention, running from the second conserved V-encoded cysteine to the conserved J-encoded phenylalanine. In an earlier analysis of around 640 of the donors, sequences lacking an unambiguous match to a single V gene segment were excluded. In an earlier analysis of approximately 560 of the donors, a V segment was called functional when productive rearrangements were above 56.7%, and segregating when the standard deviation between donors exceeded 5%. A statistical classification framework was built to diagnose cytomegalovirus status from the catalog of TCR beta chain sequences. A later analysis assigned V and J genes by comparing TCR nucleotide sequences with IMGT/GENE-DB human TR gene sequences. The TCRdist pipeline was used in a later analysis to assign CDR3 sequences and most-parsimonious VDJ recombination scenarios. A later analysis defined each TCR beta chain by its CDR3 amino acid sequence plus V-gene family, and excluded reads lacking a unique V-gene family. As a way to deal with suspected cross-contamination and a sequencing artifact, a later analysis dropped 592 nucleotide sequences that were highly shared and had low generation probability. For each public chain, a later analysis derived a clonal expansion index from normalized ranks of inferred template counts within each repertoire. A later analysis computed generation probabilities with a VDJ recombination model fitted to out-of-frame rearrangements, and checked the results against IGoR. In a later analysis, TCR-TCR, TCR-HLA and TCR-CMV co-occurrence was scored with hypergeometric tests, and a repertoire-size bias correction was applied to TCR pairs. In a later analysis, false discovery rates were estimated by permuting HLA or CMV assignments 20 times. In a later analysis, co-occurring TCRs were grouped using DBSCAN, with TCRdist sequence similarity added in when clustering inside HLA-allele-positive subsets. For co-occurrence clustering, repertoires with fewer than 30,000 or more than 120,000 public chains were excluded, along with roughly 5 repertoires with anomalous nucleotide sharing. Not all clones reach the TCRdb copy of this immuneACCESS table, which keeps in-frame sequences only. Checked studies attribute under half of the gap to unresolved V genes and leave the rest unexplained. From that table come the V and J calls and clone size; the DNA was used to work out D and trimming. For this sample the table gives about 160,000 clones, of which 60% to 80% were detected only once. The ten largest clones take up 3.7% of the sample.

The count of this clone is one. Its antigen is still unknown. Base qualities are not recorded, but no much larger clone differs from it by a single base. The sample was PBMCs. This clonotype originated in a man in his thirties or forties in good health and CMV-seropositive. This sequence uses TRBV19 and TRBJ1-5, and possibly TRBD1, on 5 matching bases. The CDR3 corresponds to CASRKTDSNQPQHF. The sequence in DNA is TGTGCCAGTAGAAAGACAGATAGCAATCAGCCCCAGCATTTT.